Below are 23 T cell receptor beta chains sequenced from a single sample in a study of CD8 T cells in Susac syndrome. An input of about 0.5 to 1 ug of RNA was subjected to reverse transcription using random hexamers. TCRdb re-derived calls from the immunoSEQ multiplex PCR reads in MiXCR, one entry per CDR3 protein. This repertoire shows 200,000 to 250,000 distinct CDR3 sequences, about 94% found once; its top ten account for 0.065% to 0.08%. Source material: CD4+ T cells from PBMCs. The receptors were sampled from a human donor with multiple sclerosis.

The CDR3 reads CASSGLAGGTYNEQFF. Written as DNA, the CDR3 is TGCGCCAGCAGCGGATTAGCGGGGGGGACCTACAATGAGCAGTTCTTC. V is TRBV5-1 and J is TRBJ2-1; 11 bases match TRBD2. Germline V gene data show CDR1 as SGHRS and CDR2 as YFSETQ. V dropped 4 bases and J dropped 2; count of bases not matched to a gene: 5. This CDR3 contains 16 residues.

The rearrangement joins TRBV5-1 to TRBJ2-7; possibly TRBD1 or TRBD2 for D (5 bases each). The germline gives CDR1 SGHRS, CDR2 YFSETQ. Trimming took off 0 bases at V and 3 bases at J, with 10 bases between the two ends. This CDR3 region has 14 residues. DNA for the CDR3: TGCGCCAGCAGCTTGGATGAGGGGCTCTACGAGCAGTACTTC. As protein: CASSLDEGLYEQYF.

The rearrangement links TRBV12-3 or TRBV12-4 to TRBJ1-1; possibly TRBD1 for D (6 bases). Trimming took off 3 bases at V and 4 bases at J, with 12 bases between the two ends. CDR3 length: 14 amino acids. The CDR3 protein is CASSLTGGGTEAFF. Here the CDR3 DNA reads TGTGCCAGCAGTTTGACAGGAGGGGGCACTGAAGCTTTCTTT.

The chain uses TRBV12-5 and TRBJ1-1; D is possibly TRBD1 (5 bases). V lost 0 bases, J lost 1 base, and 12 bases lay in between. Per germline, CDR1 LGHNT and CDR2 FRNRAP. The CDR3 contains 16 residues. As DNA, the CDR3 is TGTGCTAGTGGTTTGGTACTAGGGACGGGGAACACTGAAGCTTTCTTT. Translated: CASGLVLGTGNTEAFF.

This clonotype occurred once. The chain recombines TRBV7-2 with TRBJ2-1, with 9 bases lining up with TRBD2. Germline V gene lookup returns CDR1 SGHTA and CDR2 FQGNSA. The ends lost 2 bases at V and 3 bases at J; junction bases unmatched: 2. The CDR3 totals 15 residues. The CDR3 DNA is TGTGCCAGCAGCTTAAAACTAGCGGGCTACAATGAGCAGTTCTTC. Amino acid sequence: CASSLKLAGYNEQFF.

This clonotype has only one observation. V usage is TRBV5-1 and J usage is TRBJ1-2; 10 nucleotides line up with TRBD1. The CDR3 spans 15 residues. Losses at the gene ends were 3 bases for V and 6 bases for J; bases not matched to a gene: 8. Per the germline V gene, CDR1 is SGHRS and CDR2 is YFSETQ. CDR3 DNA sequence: TGCGCCAGCAGCTGGGGGGACAGGGGTTACAATGGCTACACCTTC. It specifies CASSWGDRGYNGYTF.

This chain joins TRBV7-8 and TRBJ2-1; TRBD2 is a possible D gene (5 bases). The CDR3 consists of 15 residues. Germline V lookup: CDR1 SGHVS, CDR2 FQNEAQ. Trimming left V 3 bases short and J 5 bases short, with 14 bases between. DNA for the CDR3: TGTGCCAGCAGCTTGATGGGAGTACCCCACAATGAGCAGTTCTTC. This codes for CASSLMGVPHNEQFF.

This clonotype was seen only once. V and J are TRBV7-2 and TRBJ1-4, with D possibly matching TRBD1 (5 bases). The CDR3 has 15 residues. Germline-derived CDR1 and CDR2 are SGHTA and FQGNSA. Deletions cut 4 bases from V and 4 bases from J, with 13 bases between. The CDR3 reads CASSSAGLSNEKLFF. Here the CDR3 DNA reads TGTGCCAGCAGCTCAGCGGGACTGAGTAATGAAAAACTGTTTTTT.

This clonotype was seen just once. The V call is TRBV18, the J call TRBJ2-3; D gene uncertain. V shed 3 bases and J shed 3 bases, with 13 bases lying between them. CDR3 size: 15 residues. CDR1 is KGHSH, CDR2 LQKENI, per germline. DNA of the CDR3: TGTGCCAGCTCACCCAGCCCCCGAGCTACAGATACGCAGTATTTT. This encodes CASSPSPRATDTQYF. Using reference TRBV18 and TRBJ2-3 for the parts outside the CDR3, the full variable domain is NAGVMQNPRHLVRRRGQEARLRCSPMKGHSHVYWYRQLPEEGLKFMVYLQKENIIDESGMPKERFSAEFPKEGPSILRIQQVVRGDSAAYFCASSPSPRATDTQYFGPGTRLTVL.

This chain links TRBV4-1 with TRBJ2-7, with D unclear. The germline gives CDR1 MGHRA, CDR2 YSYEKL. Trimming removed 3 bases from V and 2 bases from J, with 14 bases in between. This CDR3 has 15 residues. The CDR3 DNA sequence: TGCGCCAGCAGCCACCCGGACGGAATACCCTACGAGCAGTACTTC. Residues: CASSHPDGIPYEQYF.

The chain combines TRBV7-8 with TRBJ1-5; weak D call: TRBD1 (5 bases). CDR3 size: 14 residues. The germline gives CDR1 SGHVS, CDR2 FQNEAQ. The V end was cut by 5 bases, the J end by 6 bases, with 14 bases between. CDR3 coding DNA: TGTGCCAGCAGCGCCGCAGCGGGGCCTCAGCCCCAGCATTTT. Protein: CASSAAAGPQPQHF.

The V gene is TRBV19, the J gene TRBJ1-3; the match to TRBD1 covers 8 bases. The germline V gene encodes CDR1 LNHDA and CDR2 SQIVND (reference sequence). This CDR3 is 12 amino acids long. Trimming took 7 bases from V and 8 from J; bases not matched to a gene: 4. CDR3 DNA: TGTGCCAGTACCGACAGGGGTCACACCATATATTTT. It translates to CASTDRGHTIYF.

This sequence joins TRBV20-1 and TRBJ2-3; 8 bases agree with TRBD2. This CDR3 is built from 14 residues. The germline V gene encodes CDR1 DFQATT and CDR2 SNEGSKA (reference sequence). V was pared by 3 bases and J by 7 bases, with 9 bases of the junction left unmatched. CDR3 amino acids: CSASQRGLRNTQYF. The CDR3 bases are TGCAGTGCTAGTCAGCGGGGGCTTCGAAATACGCAGTATTTT.

The chain's CDR3 is CSVARGNTEAFF. The CDR3 DNA follows: TGCAGCGTCGCCCGGGGGAACACTGAAGCTTTCTTT. The V and J genes are TRBV29-1 and TRBJ1-1, with D hard to call. V gave up 6 bases and J gave up 1 base, with 9 bases separating them. This CDR3 contains 12 residues. CDR1 is SQVTM, CDR2 ANQGSEA, per germline.

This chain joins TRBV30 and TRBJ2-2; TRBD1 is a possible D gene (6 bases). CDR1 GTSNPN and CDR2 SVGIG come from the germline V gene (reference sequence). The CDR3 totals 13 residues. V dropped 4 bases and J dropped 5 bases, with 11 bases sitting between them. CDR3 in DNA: TGTGCCTGGACCCCGACAGGAACCGGGGAGCTGTTTTTT. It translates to CAWTPTGTGELFF.

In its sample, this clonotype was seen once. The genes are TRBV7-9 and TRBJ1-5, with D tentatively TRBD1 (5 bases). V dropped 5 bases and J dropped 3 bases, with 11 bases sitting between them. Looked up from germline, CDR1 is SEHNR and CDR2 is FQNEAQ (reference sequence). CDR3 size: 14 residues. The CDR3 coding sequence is TGTGCCAGCAGCCCAGACAGTATCAATCAGCCCCAGCATTTT. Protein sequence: CASSPDSINQPQHF.

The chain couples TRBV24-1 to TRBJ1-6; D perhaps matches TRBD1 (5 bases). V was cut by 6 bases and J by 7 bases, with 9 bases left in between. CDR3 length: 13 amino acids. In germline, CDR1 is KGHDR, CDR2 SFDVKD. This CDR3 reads CATSRRGNSPLHF. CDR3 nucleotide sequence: TGTGCCACCAGTCGCCGGGGGAATTCACCCCTCCACTTT.

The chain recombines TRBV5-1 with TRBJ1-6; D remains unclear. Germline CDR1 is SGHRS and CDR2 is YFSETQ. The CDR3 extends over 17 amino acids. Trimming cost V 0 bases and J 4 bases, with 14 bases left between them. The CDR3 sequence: CASSLAAGSKYNSPLHF. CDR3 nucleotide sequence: TGCGCCAGCAGCTTGGCAGCCGGCTCTAAGTATAATTCACCCCTCCACTTT.

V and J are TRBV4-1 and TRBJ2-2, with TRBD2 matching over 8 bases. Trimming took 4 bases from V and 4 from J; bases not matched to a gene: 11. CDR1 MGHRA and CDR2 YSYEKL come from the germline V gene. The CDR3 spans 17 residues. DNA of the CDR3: TGCGCCAGCAGCCCGTTAGGGGCGGGGGGCCCCACCGGGGAGCTGTTTTTT. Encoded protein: CASSPLGAGGPTGELFF.

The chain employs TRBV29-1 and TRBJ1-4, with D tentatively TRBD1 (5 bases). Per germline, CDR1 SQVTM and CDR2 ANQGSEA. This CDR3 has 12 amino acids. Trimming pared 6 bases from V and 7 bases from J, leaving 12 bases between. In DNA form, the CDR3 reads TGCAGCGTGGGCAGGGTGGGTGAAAAACTGTTTTTT. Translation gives CSVGRVGEKLFF.

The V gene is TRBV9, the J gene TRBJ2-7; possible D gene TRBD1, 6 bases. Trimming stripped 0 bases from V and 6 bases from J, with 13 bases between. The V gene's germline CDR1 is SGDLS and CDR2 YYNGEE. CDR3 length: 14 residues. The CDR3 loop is CASSVDRESREQYF. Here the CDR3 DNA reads TGTGCCAGCAGCGTAGACAGGGAGTCCCGCGAGCAGTACTTC.

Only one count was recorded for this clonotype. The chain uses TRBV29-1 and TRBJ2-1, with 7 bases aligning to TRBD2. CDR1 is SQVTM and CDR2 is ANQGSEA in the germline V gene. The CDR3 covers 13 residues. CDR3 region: CSARLAAHNEQFF. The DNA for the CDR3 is TGCAGTGCGAGGCTAGCGGCCCACAATGAGCAGTTCTTC.

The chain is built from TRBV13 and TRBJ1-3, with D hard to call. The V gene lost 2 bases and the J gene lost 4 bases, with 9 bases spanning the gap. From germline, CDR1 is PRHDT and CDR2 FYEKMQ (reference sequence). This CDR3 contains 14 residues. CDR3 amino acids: CASSLPGIGNTIYF. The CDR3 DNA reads TGTGCCAGCAGCTTACCGGGTATCGGAAACACCATATATTTT.